These 21 T cell receptor beta chains were all obtained from the same sample, sequenced in a study of Graves' ophthalmopathy and Graves' hyperthyroidism. RNA transcripts provided the template for amplifying TCR beta CDR3 regions. After a first-round RT-PCR with HTBI primers, a second-round multiplex PCR was run. In TCRdb, the multiplex PCR reads were re-called with MiXCR into one record per CDR3 protein. This sample yields 350,000 to 450,000 distinct CDR3 sequences, of which 15% to 20% are seen a single time; more than 1.5% belongs to the top ten. Sequenced: peripheral blood. The receptors here all came from a woman aged 18-29 years with Graves' ophthalmopathy.

The chain carries TRBV30 and TRBJ2-4, with 10 bases matching TRBD2. Trimming cost V 0 bases and J 8 bases; bases outside gene matches: 10. This CDR3 region has 16 residues. In germline, CDR1 is GTSNPN, CDR2 SVGIG (reference sequence). The DNA for the CDR3 is TGTGCCTGGAGTGTAAGTCTAGCGGGAGTGAGGGACATTCAGTACTTC. Amino acids: CAWSVSLAGVRDIQYF.

The gene calls are TRBV6-1 and TRBJ1-3; tentatively, D is TRBD1 (6 bases). Per germline, CDR1 MNHNS and CDR2 SASEGT. Trimming removed 8 bases at V and 0 bases at J, with 11 bases between. This CDR3 is built from 14 residues. The chain's CDR3 is CASSRTDSGNTIYF. CDR3 coding DNA: TGTGCCAGCTCTCGGACAGACTCTGGAAACACCATATATTTT.

This clonotype showed up many times. This chain joins TRBV12-3 or TRBV12-4 and TRBJ2-5, with a possible D match to TRBD2 (5 bases). This CDR3 contains 15 residues. The V end was cut by 1 base, the J end by 4 bases, with 13 bases between. The CDR3 sequence is CASSLVGPGRETQYF. In DNA, the CDR3 is TGTGCCAGCAGTTTAGTTGGGCCTGGGAGAGAGACCCAGTACTTC.

In its sample, this clonotype was seen many times. This chain uses TRBV18 with TRBJ2-5; no reliable D call. Trimming removed 0 bases from V and 5 bases from J, with 7 bases in between. The CDR3 has 13 amino acids. Per germline, CDR1 KGHSH and CDR2 LQKENI. The CDR3: CASSPPTRETQYF. In nucleotides, the CDR3 is TGTGCCAGCTCACCACCGACCCGTGAGACCCAGTACTTC.

This clonotype was detected many times. The CDR3 spells CASSHVQETQYF. The CDR3 bases are TGCGCCAGCAGCCATGTTCAAGAGACCCAGTACTTC. The rearrangement links TRBV4-1 to TRBJ2-5; D gene ambiguous. Trimming shortened V by 3 bases and J by 2 bases, and 4 bases separated the two germline ends. Germline values: CDR1 MGHRA, CDR2 YSYEKL. This CDR3 is built from 12 residues.

The table lists this clonotype with many counts. J is TRBJ2-2 and V is TRBV12-3 or TRBV12-4; D ambiguous. The CDR3 contains 15 residues. V was trimmed by 5 bases and J by 0 bases, leaving 10 bases between them. The CDR3 protein is CASSPHGTNTGELFF. The CDR3 DNA follows: TGTGCCAGCAGTCCCCACGGAACGAACACCGGGGAGCTGTTTTTT.

This clonotype was seen ten or more times. This chain connects TRBV5-1 to TRBJ1-6; 7 nucleotides match TRBD1. J gave up 6 bases and V 3 bases, and 6 bases lay outside the gene matches. The length of the CDR3 is 15 residues. From germline, CDR1 is SGHRS and CDR2 YFSETQ. The CDR3 region has the DNA TGCGCCAGCAGCTCACGCCGGGACAGTAATTCACCCCTCCACTTT. Its protein is CASSSRRDSNSPLHF.

This clonotype was counted at least ten times. The V gene is TRBV29-1, the J gene TRBJ2-2; 10 nucleotides agree with TRBD1. Unmatched junction bases numbered 0, after V lost 4 bases and J lost 4 bases. Germline V lookup: CDR1 SQVTM, CDR2 ANQGSEA. The CDR3 is 13 amino acids. The CDR3 DNA reads as TGCAGCGTTGGGACAGGGGGCACCGGGGAGCTGTTTTTT. Encoded protein: CSVGTGGTGELFF.

This clonotype was seen at least ten times. DNA for the CDR3: TGTGCCAGCAGCACAAACCCGGGACAATCCTACGAGCAGTACTTC. Its protein is CASSTNPGQSYEQYF. This sequence joins TRBV9 and TRBJ2-7; a weak D match, TRBD1 (6 bases). The germline V gene encodes CDR1 SGDLS and CDR2 YYNGEE. This CDR3 has 15 amino acids. Trimming left V 4 bases short and J 1 base short, with 15 bases between.

This clonotype was seen many times. The CDR3: CASSTYRGRGNTEAFF. The CDR3 DNA reads TGTGCCAGCAGCACCTACAGGGGGCGAGGAAACACTGAAGCTTTCTTT. The rearrangement uses TRBV11-1 and TRBJ1-1, with 9 bases aligning to TRBD1. The trim removed 5 bases at V and 2 bases at J, leaving 9 bases unmatched. CDR3 size: 16 residues. Germline CDR1 reads SGHAT; CDR2 reads FQDESV (reference sequence). Filled out from reference TRBV11-1 and TRBJ1-1, the complete variable domain reads EAEVAQSPRYKITEKSQAVAFWCDPISGHATLYWYRQILGQGPELLVQFQDESVVDDSQLPKDRFSAERLKGVDSTLKIQPAELGDSAMYLCASSTYRGRGNTEAFFGQGTRLTVV.

The table lists this clonotype with many counts. V and J are TRBV6-2 or TRBV6-3 and TRBJ1-1; the D gene is possibly TRBD1 (6 bases). CDR3 length: 15 residues. V was cut by 7 bases and J by 1 base, with 16 bases left in between. Germline CDR1 MNHEY, CDR2 SVGEGT. The CDR3 here is CASTQGGLRNTEAFF. The CDR3 coding sequence is TGTGCCAGCACCCAAGGGGGGTTACGGAACACTGAAGCTTTCTTT.

This clonotype was seen repeatedly, ten times or more. The gene calls are TRBV28 and TRBJ2-5; D is unclear. This CDR3 is built from 16 residues. Germline V CDR1 and CDR2: MDHEN, SYDVKM. Trimming took off 4 bases at V and 2 bases at J, with 17 bases between the two ends. Here the CDR3 DNA reads TGTGCCAGCAGTTCACTGAAGGCGGTCTATCAAGAGACCCAGTACTTC. This codes for CASSSLKAVYQETQYF.

This clonotype was counted at least ten times. The rearrangement uses TRBV28 and TRBJ1-5; D may be TRBD1 (6 bases). Deletions cut 6 bases from V and 4 bases from J, with 31 bases between. Germline values: CDR1 MDHEN, CDR2 SYDVKM. This CDR3 has 20 residues. The CDR3 loop is CASSPGWGGFVGVPNQPQHF. For the CDR3, the DNA is TGTGCCAGCAGCCCTGGATGGGGGGGCTTCGTTGGGGTTCCGAATCAGCCCCAGCATTTT.

The chain recombines TRBV6-5 with TRBJ2-4, with D possibly matching TRBD1 (5 bases). Trimming took 2 bases from V and 0 from J, leaving 8 bases between them. Looked up from germline, CDR1 is MNHEY and CDR2 is SVGAGI. CDR3 size: 15 residues. The CDR3 DNA is TGTGCCAGCAGTTACCAGGGCGAAGCCAAAAACATTCAGTACTTC. Translating it yields CASSYQGEAKNIQYF.

This clonotype was detected many times. The genes are TRBV6-2 or TRBV6-3 and TRBJ1-1, with TRBD1 matching over 8 bases. This CDR3 spans 14 amino acids. V was clipped by 6 bases and J by 1 base; unmatched bases: 4. CDR1 MNHEY and CDR2 SVGEGT come from the germline V gene. The DNA of the CDR3 is TGTGCCAGCAGGCCGACAGGGGAGAACACTGAAGCTTTCTTT. Its protein is CASRPTGENTEAFF.

The chain combines TRBV6-5 with TRBJ1-1; no reliable D call. The V gene's germline CDR1 is MNHEY and CDR2 SVGAGI. Trimming pared 2 bases from V and 4 bases from J, leaving 14 bases between. The CDR3 is made up of 15 amino acids. CDR3 DNA: TGTGCCAGCAGTTACCCGACCGGGCCGGGCACTGAAGCTTTCTTT. Translation gives CASSYPTGPGTEAFF.

There are many counts of this clonotype. The chain joins TRBV20-1 to TRBJ2-3, with TRBD1 identical over 8 bases. The CDR3 totals 14 residues. J gave up 2 bases and V 5 bases, and 6 bases lay outside the gene matches. Germline-derived CDR1 and CDR2 are DFQATT and SNEGSKA (reference sequence). CDR3 nucleotide sequence: TGCAGTGCTCCTTGGACAGGGATCACAGATACGCAGTATTTT. Translating gives CSAPWTGITDTQYF.

This clonotype was picked up many times. The J gene is TRBJ1-1, the V gene TRBV6-2 or TRBV6-3; D gene unclear. Germline V gives CDR1 MNHEY, CDR2 SVGEGT. Trimming pared 2 bases from V and 4 bases from J, leaving 11 bases between. The CDR3 is 14 residues long. The CDR3 DNA reads as TGTGCCAGCAGTTACCAGGCGGTTACCACTGAAGCTTTCTTT. This sequence encodes CASSYQAVTTEAFF.

In this sample, this clonotype turned up many times. The CDR3 sequence is CASSTDSPIGVEQYF. The CDR3, as DNA: TGTGCCAGCAGCACAGACAGCCCAATAGGGGTCGAGCAGTACTTC. The chain links TRBV12-3 or TRBV12-4 to TRBJ2-7, with D tentatively TRBD1 (5 bases). The CDR3 totals 15 residues. V lost 6 bases and J lost 6, with 21 bases in between.

This rearrangement joins TRBV7-9 to TRBJ2-5; 7 nucleotides match TRBD2. CDR1 and CDR2 from the germline V gene are SEHNR and FQNEAQ (reference sequence). There are 16 residues in the CDR3. V trimming: 1 base; J trimming: 5 bases; junction bases outside the gene matches: 10. CDR3 coding DNA: TGTGCCAGCAGCTTAGGACTAGCAGGTACTGTGGAGACCCAGTACTTC. Its translation: CASSLGLAGTVETQYF.

This sequence joins TRBV7-2 and TRBJ2-3, with D unclear. Germline V gene data show CDR1 as SGHTA and CDR2 as FQGNSA. The CDR3 totals 12 residues. Trimming left V 1 base short and J 3 bases short, with 2 bases between. The CDR3 bases are TGTGCCAGCAGCTTAGATACAGATACGCAGTATTTT. Its protein is CASSLDTDTQYF.